These 13 T cell receptor beta chains were sequenced from one sample in a study of cytomegalovirus exposure and HLA in healthy donors. The PCR used 60 Vbeta and 13 Jbeta primers. Using immunoSEQ multiplex PCR, the repertoire was profiled, and TCRdb retains in-frame clones only, with some absent. The sample includes some 150,000 clones, over 65% seen only once; the top ten take around 0.71%. The sequencing sample was made of PBMCs. These receptors were obtained from a female donor in good health and CMV-seronegative.

This chain joins TRBV4-3 and TRBJ1-4; no reliable D call. With 1 base removed from V and 14 bases from J, the gap between germline ends came to 14 bases. The CDR3 covers 13 residues. Germline loops: CDR1 LGHNA, CDR2 YSLEER. Written as DNA, the CDR3 is TGCGCCAGCAGCCAAGGCCGAGGGTACGGCCTGTTTTTT. Translation gives CASSQGRGYGLFF.

The chain has TRBV18 and TRBJ2-7; weak D call: TRBD2 (6 bases). The CDR3 spans 16 residues. Deletions cut 3 bases from V and 3 bases from J, with 18 bases between. CDR1 and CDR2 from the germline V gene are KGHSH and LQKENI. CDR3 DNA sequence: TGTGCCAGCTCACCGAGTCTATCGGGAGCACACTACGAGCAGTACTTC. The encoded protein is CASSPSLSGAHYEQYF.

DNA of the CDR3: TGCGCCAGCAGCCCGGGGGGCGGTGGCCGTATACAGTATTTT. Protein sequence: CASSPGGGGRIQYF. The chain carries TRBV4-3 and TRBJ2-3, with a possible D match to TRBD2 (7 bases). The CDR3 is 14 amino acids. The germline V gene has CDR1 LGHNA and CDR2 YSLEER. The germline V and J ends were trimmed by 4 bases and 12 bases, with 20 bases remaining between them.

CDR3 region: CARELDRGRGVGGYTF. As DNA, the CDR3 is TGTGCCAGGGAATTAGACAGGGGGCGAGGGGTGGGTGGCTACACCTTC. The chain combines TRBV19 with TRBJ1-2, with TRBD1 identical over 10 bases. V trimming: 9 bases; J trimming: 7 bases; junction bases outside the gene matches: 17. This CDR3 is built from 16 residues. From germline, CDR1 is LNHDA and CDR2 SQIVND (reference sequence).

The count of this clone is one. This chain uses TRBV7-2 with TRBJ2-5; D call uncertain. The CDR3 totals 15 residues. V lost 6 bases, J lost 4 bases, and 18 bases lay in between. Germline V gives CDR1 SGHTA, CDR2 FQGNSA. CDR3 DNA sequence: TGTGCCAGCAGTCTCCCTTCAGGCAGACGAGAGACCCAGTACTTC. Its protein product is CASSLPSGRRETQYF.

In the case of this clone: One end of the junction fails to match germline, which may point to a read error. This chain uses TRBV4-3 with TRBJ2-6; perhaps TRBD1 as D (5 bases). The germline CDR1 and CDR2 sequences are LGHNA and YSLEER. This CDR3 spans 18 amino acids. CDR3 DNA sequence: TGCGCCAGCAGCCAAGAACCCCAACTGGGCTCTGGGGCCAACGGCCTGACTTTC. Translating it yields CASSQEPQLGSGANGLTF.

V and J are TRBV18 and TRBJ1-2; no firm D call. Germline values: CDR1 KGHSH, CDR2 LQKENI. With 0 bases removed from V and 2 bases from J, the gap between germline ends came to 10 bases. This CDR3 is 15 amino acids long. CDR3 nucleotides: TGTGCCAGCTCACCACCGACCAGGCCCAACTATGGCTACACCTTC. Protein product: CASSPPTRPNYGYTF.

V gene TRBV18 combines with J gene TRBJ1-1, with TRBD1 as a possible D gene (6 bases). Germline V lookup: CDR1 KGHSH, CDR2 LQKENI. This CDR3 is 15 amino acids long. Trimming removed 4 bases at V and 1 base at J, with 13 bases between. The CDR3 DNA reads as TGTGCCAGCTCACTAGCTATAGGGGGGAACACTGAAGCTTTCTTT. Residues: CASSLAIGGNTEAFF.

This clone came up many times. The chain combines TRBV25-1 with TRBJ2-2, with TRBD2 matching over 7 bases. CDR3 length: 14 amino acids. Germline CDR1 and CDR2: MGHDK and SYGVNS. V lost 2 bases to trimming and J lost 6 bases; unmatched junction nucleotides: 3. The CDR3 spells CASSEGGGPGELFF. CDR3 in DNA: TGTGCCAGCAGTGAAGGGGGAGGGCCCGGGGAGCTGTTTTTT.

The chain carries TRBV19 and TRBJ2-2; D ambiguous. Germline CDR1 reads LNHDA; CDR2 reads SQIVND (reference sequence). The CDR3 is 16 amino acids. Trimming took off 7 bases at V and 3 bases at J, with 18 bases between the two ends. CDR3 nucleotides: TGTGCCAGTAACATTTACAACGTCCCGTACACCGGGGAGCTGTTTTTT. Its protein is CASNIYNVPYTGELFF.

In regard to this clone: An end of the junction differs from the germline gene, which may be a read error. The chain links TRBV7-6 to TRBJ2-6; D possibly corresponds to TRBD1 (5 bases). The CDR3 contains 14 residues. The germline CDR1 and CDR2 sequences are SGHVS and FNYEAQ. The CDR3 here is CASSRYSGANGLTF. The DNA for the CDR3 is TGTGCCAGCAGCCGGTACTCTGGGGCCAACGGCCTGACTTTC.

The table lists this clone with a count of one. The chain is built from TRBV29-1 and TRBJ2-7; possibly TRBD2 for D (5 bases). The CDR3 has 14 residues. The germline CDR1 and CDR2 sequences are SQVTM and ANQGSEA. V lost 4 bases and J 4 bases, leaving 17 bases between the germline ends. The CDR3 loop is CSVANPGVQYEQYF. The CDR3 DNA is TGCAGCGTTGCGAACCCCGGGGTTCAATACGAGCAGTACTTC.

The chain is built from TRBV5-4 and TRBJ2-5, with D unclear. CDR1 and CDR2 from the germline V gene are SGHNT and YYREEE (reference sequence). With 0 bases removed from V and 3 bases from J, the gap between germline ends came to 12 bases. This CDR3 contains 15 residues. The CDR3 is CASSLAYGSEETQYF. The CDR3 DNA sequence: TGTGCCAGCAGCTTGGCTTACGGGTCCGAAGAGACCCAGTACTTC.